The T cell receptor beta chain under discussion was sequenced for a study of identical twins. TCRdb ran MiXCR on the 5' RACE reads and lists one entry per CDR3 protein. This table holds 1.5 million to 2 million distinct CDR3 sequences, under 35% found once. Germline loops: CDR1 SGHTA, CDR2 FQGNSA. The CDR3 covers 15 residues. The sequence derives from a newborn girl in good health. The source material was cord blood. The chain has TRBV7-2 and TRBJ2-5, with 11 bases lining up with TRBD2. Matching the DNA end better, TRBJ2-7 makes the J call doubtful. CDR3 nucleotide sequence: TGTGCCAGCAGCACGTCCGGGACTAGCGGCTACGAGCAGTACTTC. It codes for CASSTSGTSGYEQYF.